Below are 7 T cell receptor beta chains sequenced from a single sample in a study of Ad26.COV2.S vaccination and SARS-CoV-2 variants. Noted treatment: some 19 received Ad26.COV2.S at low or high dose, single or two shots; a few received placebo; per-sample allocation not given. Vaccine and placebo recipients were sampled on day 63 after the first injection. Sequencing was performed with immunoSEQ multiplex PCR; in TCRdb, only in-frame clones are kept and a portion is missing. The sample lists about 350,000 clones; roughly 84% were seen once. The source material was peripheral blood, sampled in a trial of Ad26.COV2.S vaccine versus placebo. These receptors were obtained from a person between 18 and 60 years old who received the Ad26.COV2.S COVID-19 vaccine or a placebo.

The rearrangement links TRBV7-2 to TRBJ2-1; D not certain. The length of the CDR3 is 13 residues. V was cut by 1 base and J by 5 bases, with 6 bases left in between. Germline V gene data show CDR1 as SGHTA and CDR2 as FQGNSA. The CDR3 spells CASSLDSHNEQFF. The CDR3, as DNA: TGTGCCAGCAGCTTAGACAGTCACAATGAGCAGTTCTTC.

The rearrangement joins TRBV19 to TRBJ1-3; 11 bases map to TRBD1. Germline assignment: CDR1 LNHDA and CDR2 SQIVND (reference sequence). The CDR3 runs 17 residues. J gave up 3 bases and V 6 bases, and 10 bases lay outside the gene matches. CDR3 protein: CASRWTGGAGNGNTIYF. CDR3 nucleotide sequence: TGTGCCAGTAGGTGGACAGGGGGCGCAGGGAATGGAAACACCATATATTTT.

In DNA, the CDR3 is TGTGCCAGCAGTCCCTCCGGGCTCCTCGAATCACCCCTCCACTTT. It is translated as CASSPSGLLESPLHF. V and J are TRBV6-5 and TRBJ1-6, with unresolved D. V was pared by 5 bases and J by 10 bases, with 18 bases between. This CDR3 is 15 amino acids long. Germline V gene data show CDR1 as MNHEY and CDR2 as SVGAGI.

The V call is TRBV30, the J call TRBJ2-2, with 9 bases lining up with TRBD2. Germline V CDR1 and CDR2: GTSNPN, SVGIG (reference sequence). This CDR3 has 15 residues. The ends lost 4 bases at V and 6 bases at J; junction bases unmatched: 9. For the CDR3, the DNA is TGTGCCTGGAATCGACTAGCGGTCGTATCCGGGGAGCTGTTTTTT. Amino acids: CAWNRLAVVSGELFF.

The chain links TRBV6-5 to TRBJ2-1; weak D call: TRBD2 (6 bases). The CDR3 covers 15 residues. Per germline, CDR1 MNHEY and CDR2 SVGAGI. Trimming left V 5 bases short and J 4 bases short, with 15 bases between. The CDR3 reads CASSIVLASYNEQFF. The CDR3 bases are TGTGCCAGCAGTATCGTGCTAGCGAGTTACAATGAGCAGTTCTTC.

The V and J genes are TRBV10-3 and TRBJ2-1; 12 positions match TRBD1. The CDR3 runs to 14 residues. V shed 7 bases and J 7 bases; nucleotides not matched to a gene: 5. The germline V gene has CDR1 ENHRY and CDR2 SYGVKD. DNA of the CDR3: TGTGCCATCACCTCGGGACAGGGGGCGAATGAGCAGTTCTTC. Amino acids: CAITSGQGANEQFF.

The V and J genes are TRBV5-6 and TRBJ2-7; unclear D gene. CDR1 is SGHDT, CDR2 YYEEEE, per germline. The V end was cut by 3 bases, the J end by 4 bases, with 11 bases between. There are 13 residues in the CDR3. CDR3 sequence: CASSSDIFYEQYF. The CDR3 bases are TGTGCCAGCAGCTCCGACATATTTTACGAGCAGTACTTC.